The 9 T cell receptor beta chains listed next were all sequenced from one sample in a study of CD8 T cells in Susac syndrome. Random hexamers were used to reverse transcribe the RNA input (roughly 0.5 to 1 ug). A single record per CDR3 protein comes from TCRdb applying MiXCR to the immunoSEQ multiplex PCR reads. The sample has some 150,000 distinct CDR3 sequences, roughly 96% seen once. Sequenced material: CD4+ T cells from PBMCs. Source of these receptors: a human donor with Susac syndrome.

This chain joins TRBV2 and TRBJ1-1; no firm D call. Germline CDR1 is SNHLY and CDR2 is FYNNEI. The CDR3 is made up of 12 amino acids. The V and J ends lost 8 bases and 1 base respectively, with 8 bases between them. The CDR3 here is CASDTSNTEAFF. In DNA form, the CDR3 reads TGTGCCAGCGACACATCGAACACTGAAGCTTTCTTT.

In its sample, this clonotype was seen once. The rearrangement joins TRBV20-1 to TRBJ2-7; tentatively, D is TRBD1 (5 bases). Looked up from germline, CDR1 is DFQATT and CDR2 is SNEGSKA (reference sequence). The CDR3 has 14 amino acids. Between the trimmed V and J ends, which lost 5 bases and 6 bases, there was a span of 20 bases. Written as DNA, the CDR3 is TGCAGTGCTCATCCAGCTCTAGGGGTAGGCGAGCAGTACTTC. This encodes CSAHPALGVGEQYF.

This sequence joins TRBV27 and TRBJ2-3; no definite D call. The CDR3 runs to 11 residues. CDR1 is MNHEY, CDR2 SMNVEV, per germline (reference sequence). The germline V and J ends were trimmed by 7 bases and 6 bases, with 8 bases remaining between them. CDR3 sequence: CASTHLDTQYF. The CDR3 bases are TGTGCCAGCACCCACTTGGATACGCAGTATTTT.

The rearrangement joins TRBV3-1 to TRBJ1-1; TRBD1 matches 7 bases. CDR3 length: 13 amino acids. V was pared by 4 bases and J by 11 bases, with 10 bases of the junction left unmatched. Germline CDR1 is LGHDT and CDR2 is YNNKEL (reference sequence). The CDR3 region is CASSPGQDLKAFF. Written as DNA, the CDR3 is TGTGCCAGCAGCCCAGGACAGGATTTGAAGGCTTTCTTT.

J is TRBJ2-7 and V is TRBV29-1; D perhaps matches TRBD2 (5 bases). CDR3 length: 13 amino acids. The germline V gene has CDR1 SQVTM and CDR2 ANQGSEA. The V and J ends lost 6 bases and 2 bases respectively, with 14 bases between them. The DNA of the CDR3 is TGCAGCGTCCACAGTGGAGGTACCTACGAGCAGTACTTC. As protein: CSVHSGGTYEQYF.

The V and J genes are TRBV29-1 and TRBJ2-7; 8 bases agree with TRBD1. V was pared by 7 bases and J by 4 bases, with 12 bases of the junction left unmatched. CDR3 length: 14 amino acids. From germline, CDR1 is SQVTM and CDR2 ANQGSEA. The CDR3 region has the DNA TGCAGCGCCAAAGACAGGGGCGAGATGTACGAGCAGTACTTC. This encodes CSAKDRGEMYEQYF.

The chain is built from TRBV12-3 or TRBV12-4 and TRBJ2-5; 7 bases line up with TRBD2. V lost 4 bases, J lost 7 bases, and 15 bases stayed unmatched. There are 16 residues in the CDR3. The CDR3 DNA is TGTGCCAGCAGTTCCACTACGGGCCTAGGGAGGGGGACCCAGTACTTC. It yields the protein CASSSTTGLGRGTQYF.

V gene TRBV7-9 combines with J gene TRBJ2-1; TRBD2 agrees at 7 bases. The CDR3 covers 15 residues. The germline CDR1 and CDR2 sequences are SEHNR and FQNEAQ (reference sequence). J was trimmed by 0 bases and V by 6 bases; bases with no gene match: 5. CDR3 region: CASSPSGTSYNEQFF. DNA of the CDR3: TGTGCCAGCAGTCCCAGCGGGACCTCCTACAATGAGCAGTTCTTC.

The chain joins TRBV7-3 to TRBJ2-5; 12 bases align to TRBD1. Germline V gene data show CDR1 as SGHTA and CDR2 as FQGTGA. The CDR3 has 15 amino acids. The ends lost 5 bases at V and 5 bases at J; junction bases unmatched: 6. The CDR3 spells CASSPGQGAGETQYF. The DNA of the CDR3 is TGTGCCAGCAGCCCGGGACAGGGGGCCGGTGAGACCCAGTACTTC.